A selection of T cell receptor beta chains follows, all from one sample in a study of blood T cells in healthy people across ages. MiXCR, run by TCRdb on the 5' RACE reads, gives a single entry per CDR3 protein. The data show some 710,000 distinct CDR3 sequences, around half seen once. Sequenced material: blood. The receptors come from a man at least 80 years old in good health. The CDR3 runs from the conserved cysteine through the conserved F or W. A D gene is named only where the DNA matches it firmly. Expanded clones are given a class, and other clones once, few, many or no size at all.

size: .; V: TRBV5-6; J: TRBJ2-3; D: TRBD1; CDR3: CASSYGTDTDTQYF; DNA: TGTGCCAGCAGCTACGGGACAGACACAGATACGCAGTATTTT
size: .; V: TRBV29-1; J: TRBJ2-3; D: TRBD2; CDR3: CSVETSGRVSTDTQYF; DNA: TGCAGCGTTGAAACTAGCGGTCGGGTTAGCACAGATACGCAGTATTTT
size: .; V: TRBV10-3; J: TRBJ1-2; D: TRBD1; CDR3: CAIREGQGGNGYTF; DNA: TGTGCCATCAGGGAAGGACAGGGTGGAAATGGCTACACCTTC
size: many; V: TRBV7-9; J: TRBJ2-5; D: .; CDR3: CASSLDLNQETQYF; DNA: TGTGCCAGCAGCTTAGATCTAAACCAAGAGACCCAGTACTTC
size: once; V: TRBV5-1; J: TRBJ2-5; D: TRBD2; CDR3: CASSLASSGGWETQYF; DNA: TGCGCCAGCAGCTTGGCTTCTAGCGGGGGCTGGGAGACCCAGTACTTC
size: few; V: TRBV7-2; J: TRBJ2-7; D: .; CDR3: CASSLAGPVPLYEQYF; DNA: TGTGCCAGCAGCTTAGCTGGGCCGGTCCCCCTCTACGAGCAGTACTTC
size: .; V: TRBV24-1; J: TRBJ2-1; D: TRBD1; CDR3: CATSDPNRGAYDEQFF; DNA: TGTGCCACCAGTGACCCAAACAGGGGTGCGTATGATGAGCAGTTCTTC
size: few; V: TRBV10-3; J: TRBJ2-3; D: TRBD2; CDR3: CAISDSGRTADTQYF; DNA: TGTGCCATCAGTGACAGCGGGAGGACGGCAGATACGCAGTATTTT
size: .; V: TRBV21-1; J: TRBJ2-4; D: .; CDR3: CASSPHDRDRGRIAKNIQYF; DNA: TGTGCCAGCAGCCCACACGACCGGGACAGGGGGCGAATAGCCAAAAACATTCAGTACTTC
size: .; V: TRBV12-3/TRBV12-4; J: TRBJ2-3; D: .; CDR3: CASSLFGGGGISTDTQYF; DNA: TGTGCCAGCAGTTTATTTGGAGGTGGAGGAATTAGCACAGATACGCAGTATTTT
size: few; V: TRBV4-2; J: TRBJ1-2; D: .; CDR3: CASSHRAVDNYGYTF; DNA: TGTGCCAGCAGCCACCGGGCGGTGGATAACTATGGCTACACCTTC